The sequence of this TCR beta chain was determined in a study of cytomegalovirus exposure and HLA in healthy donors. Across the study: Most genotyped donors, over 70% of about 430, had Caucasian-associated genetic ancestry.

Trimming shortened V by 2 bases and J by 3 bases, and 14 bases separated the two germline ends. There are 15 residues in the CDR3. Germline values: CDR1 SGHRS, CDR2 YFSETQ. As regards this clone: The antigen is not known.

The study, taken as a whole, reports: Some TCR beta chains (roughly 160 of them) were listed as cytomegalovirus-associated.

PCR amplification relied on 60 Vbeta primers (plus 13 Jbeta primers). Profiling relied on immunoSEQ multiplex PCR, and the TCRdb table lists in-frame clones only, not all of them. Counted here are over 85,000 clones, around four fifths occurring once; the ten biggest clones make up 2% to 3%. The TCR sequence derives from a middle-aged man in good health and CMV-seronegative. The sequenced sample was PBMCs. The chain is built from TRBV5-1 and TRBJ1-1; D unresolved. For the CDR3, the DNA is TGCGCCAGCAGCTTCGGGAGGAGGGCTGACACTGAAGCTTTCTTT. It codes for CASSFGRRADTEAFF.